The 6 T cell receptor beta chains below come from one sample, sequenced in a study of T cell repertoires in cytomegalovirus infection. TCRdb independently ran MiXCR on the reads; one entry per CDR3 protein. Of hundreds of thousands of distinct CDR3 sequences listed, 24% are singletons. Material for sequencing was CD8+ T cells from PBMCs. These receptors were collected from a human donor in good health (CMV status not recorded). Some clones in this sample may be carry-over from other donors' samples.

This clonotype has just a few counts. The chain joins TRBV2 to TRBJ1-5, with a possible D match to TRBD1 (5 bases). CDR3 size: 15 residues. Germline V CDR1 and CDR2: SNHLY, FYNNEI. The germline V and J ends were trimmed by 5 bases and 2 bases, with 13 bases remaining between them. CDR3 amino acids: CASSKIGEGNQPQHF. The DNA for the CDR3 is TGTGCCAGCAGTAAAATAGGGGAGGGCAATCAGCCCCAGCATTTT.

The chain's CDR3 is CASSLAGGTSGYEQYV. DNA of the CDR3: TGTGCCAGCAGCTTGGCGGGGGGGACTAGCGGATACGAGCAGTACGTC. The rearrangement links TRBV5-5 to TRBJ2-7, with 11 bases aligning to TRBD2. Per the germline V gene, CDR1 is SGHKS and CDR2 is YYEKEE (reference sequence). The CDR3 sequence is 16 residues long. V dropped 0 bases and J dropped 4; count of bases not matched to a gene: 6.

This clonotype was counted only a few times. The gene calls are TRBV7-9 and TRBJ2-7, with 9 bases matching TRBD1. The CDR3 has 13 amino acids. Germline V CDR1 and CDR2: SEHNR, FQNEAQ (reference sequence). V trimming: 6 bases; J trimming: 2 bases; junction bases outside the gene matches: 2. The CDR3: CASSDRGTYEQYV. The CDR3 bases are TGTGCCAGCAGTGACAGGGGGACCTACGAGCAGTACGTC.

This clonotype was recorded at least ten times. V usage is TRBV7-8 and J usage is TRBJ2-1, with D tentatively TRBD1 or TRBD2 (6 bases each). The CDR3 contains 15 residues. V shed 4 bases and J shed 5 bases, with 15 bases lying between them. The germline V gene encodes CDR1 SGHVS and CDR2 FQNEAQ. CDR3 nucleotide sequence: TGTGCCAGCAGCTCACAGGGCTGGGAGGACAATGAGCAGTTCTTC. Its translation: CASSSQGWEDNEQFF.

This clonotype has a handful of counts. The gene calls are TRBV7-2 and TRBJ2-5, with D possibly TRBD1 on 8 matching bases. This CDR3 is built from 17 residues. Germline V CDR1 and CDR2: SGHTA, FQGNSA. V lost 5 bases and J 4 bases, leaving 23 bases between the germline ends. DNA of the CDR3: TGTGCCAGCAGCCCCCCCCCGGACAGGGAGGGAAGAGAGACCCAGTACTTC. It codes for CASSPPPDREGRETQYF.

J is TRBJ2-1 and V is TRBV6-5, with D tentatively TRBD1 (6 bases). Germline V CDR1 and CDR2: MNHEY, SVGAGI. The CDR3 contains 15 residues. Deletions cut 2 bases from V and 4 bases from J, with 12 bases between. The DNA of the CDR3 is TGTGCCAGCAGTTACGGGGGCCCAATATACAATGAGCAGTTCTTC. Its protein product is CASSYGGPIYNEQFF.